This note documents a single T cell receptor (beta chain) sequence. Its antigen remains unknown. Treatment specified: oral pan-JAK inhibitor, 5-10 mg twice daily. Both peripheral blood and punch biopsies of lesional scalp skin were obtained from patients who had alopecia areata. The data were obtained in a study of CD8+ T cells in alopecia areata. Isolated RNA was reverse transcribed into cDNA used as the sequencing template. Data came from immunoSEQ multiplex PCR; TCRdb stores just in-frame clones and leaves some out. This sample has 95,000 to 100,000 clones, with roughly two thirds found just once. Regarding the study as a whole: Significant decreases in scalp clonality and expanded CD8+ clones followed tofacitinib treatment.

Germline V gene lookup returns CDR1 SQVTM and CDR2 ANQGSEA. V trimming: 7 bases; J trimming: 1 base; junction bases outside the gene matches: 15. The CDR3 is 17 amino acids. The material was CD8+ T cells sorted from blood, obtained at week 4, from a patient treated with tofacitinib. The chain combines TRBV29-1 with TRBJ2-3; 9 positions match TRBD1. The source is a human donor with alopecia areata. The CDR3 nucleotides read TGCAGCGCCGTACTGGGACAGGGCCCCAGAGGCACAGATACGCAGTATTTT. It yields the protein CSAVLGQGPRGTDTQYF.